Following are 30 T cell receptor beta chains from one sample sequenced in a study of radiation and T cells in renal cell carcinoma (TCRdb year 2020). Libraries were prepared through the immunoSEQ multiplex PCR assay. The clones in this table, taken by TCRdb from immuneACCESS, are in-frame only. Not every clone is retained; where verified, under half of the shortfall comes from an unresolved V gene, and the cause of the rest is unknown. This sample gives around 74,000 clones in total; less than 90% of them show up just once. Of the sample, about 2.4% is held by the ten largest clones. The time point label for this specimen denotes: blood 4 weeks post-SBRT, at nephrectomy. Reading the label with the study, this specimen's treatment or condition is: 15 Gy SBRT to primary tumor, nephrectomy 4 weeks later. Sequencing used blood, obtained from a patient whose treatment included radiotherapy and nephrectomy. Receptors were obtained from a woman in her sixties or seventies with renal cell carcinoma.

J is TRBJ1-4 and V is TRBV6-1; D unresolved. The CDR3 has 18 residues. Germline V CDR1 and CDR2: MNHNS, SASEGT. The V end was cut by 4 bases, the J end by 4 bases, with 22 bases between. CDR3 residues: CASSGEGLRRRGNEKLFF. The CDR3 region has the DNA TGTGCCAGCAGTGGAGAAGGGTTACGGCGACGGGGTAATGAAAAACTGTTTTTT.

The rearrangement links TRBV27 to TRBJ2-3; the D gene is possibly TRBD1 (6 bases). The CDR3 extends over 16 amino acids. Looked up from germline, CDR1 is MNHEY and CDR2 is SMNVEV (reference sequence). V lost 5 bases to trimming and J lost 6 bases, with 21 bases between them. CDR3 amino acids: CASSPNREAWRDTQYF. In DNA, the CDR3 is TGTGCCAGCAGTCCAAACAGGGAAGCATGGAGGGATACGCAGTATTTT.

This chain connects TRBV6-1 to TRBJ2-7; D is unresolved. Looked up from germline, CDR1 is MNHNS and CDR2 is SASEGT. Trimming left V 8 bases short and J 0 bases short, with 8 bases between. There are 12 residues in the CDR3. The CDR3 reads CASRPSSYEQYF. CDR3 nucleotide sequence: TGTGCCAGCCGGCCCAGCTCCTACGAGCAGTACTTC.

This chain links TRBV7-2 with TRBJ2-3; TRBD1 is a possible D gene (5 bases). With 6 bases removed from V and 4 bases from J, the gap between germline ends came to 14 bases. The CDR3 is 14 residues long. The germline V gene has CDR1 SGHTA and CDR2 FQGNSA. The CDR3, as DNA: TGTGCCAGCAGGGAACAGGTGGTGTCAGATACGCAGTATTTT. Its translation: CASREQVVSDTQYF.

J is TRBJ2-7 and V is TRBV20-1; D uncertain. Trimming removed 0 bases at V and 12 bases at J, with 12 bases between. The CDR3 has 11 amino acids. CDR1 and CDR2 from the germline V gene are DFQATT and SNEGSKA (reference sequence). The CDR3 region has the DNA TGCAGTGCTAGAGATGGCAGAAGATGGTACTTC. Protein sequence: CSARDGRRWYF.

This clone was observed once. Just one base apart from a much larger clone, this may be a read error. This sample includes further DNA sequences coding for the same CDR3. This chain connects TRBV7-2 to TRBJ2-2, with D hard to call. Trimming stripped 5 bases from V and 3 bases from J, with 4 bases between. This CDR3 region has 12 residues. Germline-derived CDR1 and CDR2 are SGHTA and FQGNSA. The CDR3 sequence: CASSPYTGELFF. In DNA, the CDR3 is TGTGCCAGCAGCCCGTACACCGGGGAGCTGTTTTTT.

The CDR3: CASRRLPQETQYF. The CDR3 nucleotides are TGTGCCAGCCGCAGGTTGCCCCAAGAGACCCAGTACTTC. V and J are TRBV2 and TRBJ2-5; D not certain. The CDR3 spans 13 residues. The germline V and J ends were trimmed by 8 bases and 1 base, with 11 bases remaining between them. Germline V gives CDR1 SNHLY, CDR2 FYNNEI.

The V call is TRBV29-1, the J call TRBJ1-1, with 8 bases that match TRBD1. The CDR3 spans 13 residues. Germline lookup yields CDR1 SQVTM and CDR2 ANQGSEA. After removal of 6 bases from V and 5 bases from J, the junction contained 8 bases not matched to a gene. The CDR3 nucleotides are TGCAGCGTCGCAGACAGGGGAGGGACTGAAGCTTTCTTT. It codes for CSVADRGGTEAFF.

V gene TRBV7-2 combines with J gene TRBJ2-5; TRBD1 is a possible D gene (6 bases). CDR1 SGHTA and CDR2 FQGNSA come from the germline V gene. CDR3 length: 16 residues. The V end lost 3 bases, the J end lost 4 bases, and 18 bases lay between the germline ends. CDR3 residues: CASSLHKTGYGETQYF. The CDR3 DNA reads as TGTGCCAGCAGCTTGCACAAGACAGGCTACGGAGAGACCCAGTACTTC.

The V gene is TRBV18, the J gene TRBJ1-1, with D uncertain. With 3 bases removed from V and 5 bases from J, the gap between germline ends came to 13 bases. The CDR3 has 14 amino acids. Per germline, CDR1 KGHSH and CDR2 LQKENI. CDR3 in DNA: TGTGCCAGCTCACCGTCGACCCTGGGAACTGAAGCTTTCTTT. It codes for CASSPSTLGTEAFF.

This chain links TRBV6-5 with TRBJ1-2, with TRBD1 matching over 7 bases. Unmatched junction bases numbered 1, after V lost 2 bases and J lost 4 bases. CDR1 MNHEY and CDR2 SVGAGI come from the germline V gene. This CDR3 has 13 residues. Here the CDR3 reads CASSYGTVYGYTF. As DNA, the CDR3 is TGTGCCAGCAGTTACGGGACAGTCTATGGCTACACCTTC.

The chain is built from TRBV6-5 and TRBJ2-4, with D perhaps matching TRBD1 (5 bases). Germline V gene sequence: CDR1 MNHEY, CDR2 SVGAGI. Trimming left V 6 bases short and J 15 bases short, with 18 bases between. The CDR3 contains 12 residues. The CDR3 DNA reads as TGTGCCAGCAGGAAAGACAGCCCCCTGATGTACTTC. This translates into CASRKDSPLMYF.

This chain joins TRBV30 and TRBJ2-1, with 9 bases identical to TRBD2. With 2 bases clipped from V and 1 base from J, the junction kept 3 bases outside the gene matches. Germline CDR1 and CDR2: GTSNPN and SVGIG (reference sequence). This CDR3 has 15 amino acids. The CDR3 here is CAWSRLAGSYNEQFF. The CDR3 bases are TGTGCCTGGAGTCGTCTAGCGGGGTCCTACAATGAGCAGTTCTTC.

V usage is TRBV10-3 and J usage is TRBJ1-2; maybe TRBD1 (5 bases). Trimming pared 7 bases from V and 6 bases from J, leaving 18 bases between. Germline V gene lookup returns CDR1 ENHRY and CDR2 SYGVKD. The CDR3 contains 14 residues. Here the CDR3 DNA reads TGTGCCATCACTGACCCCAGGGAGTCAAATGGCTACACCTTC. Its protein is CAITDPRESNGYTF.

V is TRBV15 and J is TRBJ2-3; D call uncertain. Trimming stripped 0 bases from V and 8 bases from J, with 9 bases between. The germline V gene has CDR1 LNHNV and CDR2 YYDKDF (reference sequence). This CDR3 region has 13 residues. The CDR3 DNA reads TGTGCCACCAGCAGAGAGGGGTTGGGTACGCAGTATTTT. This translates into CATSREGLGTQYF.

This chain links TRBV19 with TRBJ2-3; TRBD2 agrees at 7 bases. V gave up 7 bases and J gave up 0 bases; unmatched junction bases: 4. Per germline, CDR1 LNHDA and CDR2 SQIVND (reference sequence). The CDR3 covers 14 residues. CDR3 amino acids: CASTSGVSTDTQYF. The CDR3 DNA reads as TGTGCCAGTACCAGCGGGGTAAGCACAGATACGCAGTATTTT.

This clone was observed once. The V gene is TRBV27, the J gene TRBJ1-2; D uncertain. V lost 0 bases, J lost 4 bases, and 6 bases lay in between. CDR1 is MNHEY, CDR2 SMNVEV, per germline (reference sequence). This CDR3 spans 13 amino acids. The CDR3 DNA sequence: TGTGCCAGCAGTTTATCGGGTCCCTATGGCTACACCTTC. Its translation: CASSLSGPYGYTF.

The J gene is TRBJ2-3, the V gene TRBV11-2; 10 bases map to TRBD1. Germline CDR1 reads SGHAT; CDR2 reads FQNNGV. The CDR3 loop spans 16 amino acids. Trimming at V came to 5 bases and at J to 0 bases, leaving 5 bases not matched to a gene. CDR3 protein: CASSPRQGASTDTQYF. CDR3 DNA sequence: TGTGCCAGCAGCCCCAGACAGGGGGCCAGCACAGATACGCAGTATTTT. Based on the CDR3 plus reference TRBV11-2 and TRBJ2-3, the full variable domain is EAGVAQSPRYKIIEKRQSVAFWCNPISGHATLYWYQQILGQGPKLLIQFQNNGVVDDSQLPKDRFSAERLKGVDSTLKIQPAKLEDSAVYLCASSPRQGASTDTQYFGPGTRLTVL.

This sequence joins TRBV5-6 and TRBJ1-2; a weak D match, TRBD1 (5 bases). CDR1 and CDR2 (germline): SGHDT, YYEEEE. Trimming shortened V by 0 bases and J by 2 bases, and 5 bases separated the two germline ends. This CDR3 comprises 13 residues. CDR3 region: CASSLGQNYGYTF. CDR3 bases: TGTGCCAGCAGCTTGGGACAGAACTATGGCTACACCTTC. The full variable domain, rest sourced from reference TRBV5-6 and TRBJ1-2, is DAGVTQSPTHLIKTRGQQVTLRCSPKSGHDTVSWYQQALGQGPQFIFQYYEEEERQRGNFPDRFSGHQFPNYSSELNVNALLLGDSALYLCASSLGQNYGYTFGSGTRLTVV.

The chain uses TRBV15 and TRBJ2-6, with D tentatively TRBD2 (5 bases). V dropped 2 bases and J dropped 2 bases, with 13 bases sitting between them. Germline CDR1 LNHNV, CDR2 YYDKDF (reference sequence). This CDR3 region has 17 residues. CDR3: CATSRSPGEPGANVLTF. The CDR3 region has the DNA TGTGCCACCAGCAGAAGCCCCGGGGAGCCTGGGGCCAACGTCCTGACTTTC.

In DNA, the CDR3 is TGTGCCAGCAGTTTGCAATTCACGGCCTACGAGCAGTACTTC. Translation: CASSLQFTAYEQYF. This chain links TRBV28 with TRBJ2-7; D unclear. CDR1 and CDR2 (germline): MDHEN, SYDVKM. The CDR3 sequence is 14 residues long. V was pared by 3 bases and J by 2 bases, with 11 bases between.

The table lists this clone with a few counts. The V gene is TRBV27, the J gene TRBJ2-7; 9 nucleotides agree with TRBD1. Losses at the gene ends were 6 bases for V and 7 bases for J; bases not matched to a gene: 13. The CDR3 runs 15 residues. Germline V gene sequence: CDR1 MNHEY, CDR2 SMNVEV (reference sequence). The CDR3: CASRPAGTGLGEQYF. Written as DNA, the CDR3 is TGTGCCAGCAGACCCGCCGGGACAGGGCTAGGAGAGCAGTACTTC.

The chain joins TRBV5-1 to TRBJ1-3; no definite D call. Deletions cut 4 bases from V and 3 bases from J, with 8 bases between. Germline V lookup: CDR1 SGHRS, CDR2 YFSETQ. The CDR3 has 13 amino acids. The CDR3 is CASSPDGGNTIYF. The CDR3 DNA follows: TGCGCCAGCAGCCCCGACGGTGGAAACACCATATATTTT.

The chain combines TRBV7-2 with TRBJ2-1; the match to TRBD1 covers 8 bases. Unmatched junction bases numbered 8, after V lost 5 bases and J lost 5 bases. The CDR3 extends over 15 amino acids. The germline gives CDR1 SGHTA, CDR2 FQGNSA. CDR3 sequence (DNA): TGTGCCAGCAGCCTCCTTCAGGGGGCGAACAATGAGCAGTTCTTC. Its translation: CASSLLQGANNEQFF.

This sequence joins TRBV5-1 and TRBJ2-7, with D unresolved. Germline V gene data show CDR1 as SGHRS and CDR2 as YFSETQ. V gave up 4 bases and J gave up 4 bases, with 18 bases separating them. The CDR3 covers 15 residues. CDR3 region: CASSPRDGLGYEQYF. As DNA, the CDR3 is TGCGCCAGCAGCCCCCGAGACGGGTTGGGGTACGAGCAGTACTTC.

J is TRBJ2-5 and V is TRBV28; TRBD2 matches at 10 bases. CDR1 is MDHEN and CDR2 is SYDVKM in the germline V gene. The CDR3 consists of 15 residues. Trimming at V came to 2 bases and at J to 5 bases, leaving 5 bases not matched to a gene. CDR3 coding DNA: TGTGCCAGCAGTTTACCTAGCGGGAGTTGGGAGACCCAGTACTTC. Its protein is CASSLPSGSWETQYF.

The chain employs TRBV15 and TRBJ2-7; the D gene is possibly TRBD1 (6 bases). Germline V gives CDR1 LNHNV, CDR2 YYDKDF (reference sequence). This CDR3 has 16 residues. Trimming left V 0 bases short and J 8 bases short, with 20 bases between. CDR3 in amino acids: CATSRDGGQGRGKQYF. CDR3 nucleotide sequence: TGTGCCACCAGCAGAGATGGGGGCCAGGGAAGAGGCAAGCAGTACTTC.

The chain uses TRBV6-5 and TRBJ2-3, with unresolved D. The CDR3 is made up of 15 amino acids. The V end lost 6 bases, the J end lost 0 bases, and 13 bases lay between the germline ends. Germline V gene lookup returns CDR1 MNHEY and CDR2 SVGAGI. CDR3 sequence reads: CASSQQIISTDTQYF. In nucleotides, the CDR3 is TGTGCCAGCAGCCAACAGATAATTAGCACAGATACGCAGTATTTT.

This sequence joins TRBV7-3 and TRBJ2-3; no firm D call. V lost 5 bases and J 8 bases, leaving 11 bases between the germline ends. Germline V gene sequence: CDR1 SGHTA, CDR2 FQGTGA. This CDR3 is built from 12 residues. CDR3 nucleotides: TGTGCCAGCAGCCCCCCCGAAGGTACGCAGTATTTT. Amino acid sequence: CASSPPEGTQYF.

The CDR3 DNA sequence: TGTGCCAGCAGTCGGGAGGTCGGGGACACTGAAGCTTTCTTT. Translated, it gives CASSREVGDTEAFF. The V call is TRBV6-5, the J call TRBJ1-1; no definite D call. V was pared by 5 bases and J by 3 bases, with 13 bases between. The germline V gene encodes CDR1 MNHEY and CDR2 SVGAGI. There are 14 residues in the CDR3.